What follows is one T cell receptor beta chain and its context. Its antigen is not known. The PCR used 60 Vbeta and 13 Jbeta primers. The assay was immunoSEQ multiplex PCR, and TCRdb's table has in-frame clones only and misses some. The top ten clones hold about 8% of a sample with 150,000 to 200,000 clones, approximately 82% of them seen once. The donors gave bone marrow, and they were healthy. The sample originates from a study of cytomegalovirus exposure and HLA in healthy donors. Study findings and constraints: Specificity of a few CMV-associated chains for CMV antigens was verified in vitro.

The receptor was derived from a woman aged 40 to 50 in good health and CMV-seropositive. The sample comprised PBMCs.

CDR3 loop: CASSLHIMAGGPRDTQYF. The CDR3 DNA reads as TGTGCCAGCAGTTTGCACATCATGGCGGGAGGGCCGAGGGATACGCAGTATTTT. V and J are TRBV27 and TRBJ2-3, with 9 bases identical to TRBD2. Unmatched junction bases numbered 16, after V lost 3 bases and J lost 6 bases. CDR3 length: 18 residues. CDR1 and CDR2 (germline): MNHEY, SMNVEV (reference sequence).